The clone carrying this T cell receptor beta chain was seen only a few times. The source of the sample is a study of blood T cell repertoires in COVID-19. Study at large: The study drew acute and convalescent COVID-19 samples from the United States, Italy and Spain. T cells, B-cell-depleted T cells, or PBMCs supplied cDNA or gDNA.

Using immunoSEQ multiplex PCR, the repertoire was profiled, and TCRdb retains in-frame clones only, with some absent. Here the sample spans 200,000 or so clones, about 88% being singletons. The CDR3 has 16 residues. J lost 1 base, V lost 5 bases, and 10 bases had no gene match. Looked up from germline, CDR1 is SGHVS and CDR2 is FQNEAQ. The receptor's source is a man between 65 and 80 years old with active or convalescent COVID-19. The chain couples TRBV7-8 to TRBJ2-7, with TRBD2 matching 8 bases. Sample: peripheral blood. The CDR3 spells CASSPTSGSGSYEQYF. The CDR3 DNA follows: TGTGCCAGCAGCCCGACGAGCGGGAGCGGATCCTACGAGCAGTACTTC.